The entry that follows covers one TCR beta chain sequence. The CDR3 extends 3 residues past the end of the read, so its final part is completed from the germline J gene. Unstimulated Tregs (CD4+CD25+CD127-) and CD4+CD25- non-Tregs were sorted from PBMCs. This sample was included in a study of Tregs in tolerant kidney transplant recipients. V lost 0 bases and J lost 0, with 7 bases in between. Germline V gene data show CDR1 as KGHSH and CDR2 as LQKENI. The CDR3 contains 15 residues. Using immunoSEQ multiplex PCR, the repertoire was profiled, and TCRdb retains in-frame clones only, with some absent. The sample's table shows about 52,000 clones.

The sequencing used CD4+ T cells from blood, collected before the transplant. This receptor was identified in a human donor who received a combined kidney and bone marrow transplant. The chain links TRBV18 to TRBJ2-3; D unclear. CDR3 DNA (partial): TGTGCCAGCTCACCACCGATAACTAGCACAGATACG. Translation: CASSPPITSTDT. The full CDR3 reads CASSPPITSTDTQYF. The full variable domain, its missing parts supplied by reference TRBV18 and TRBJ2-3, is NAGVMQNPRHLVRRRGQEARLRCSPMKGHSHVYWYRQLPEEGLKFMVYLQKENIIDESGMPKERFSAEFPKEGPSILRIQQVVRGDSAAYFCASSPPITSTDTQYFGPGTRLTVL.